The sequence of this T cell receptor beta chain was determined in a study of T-cell memory formation after mild COVID-19. The wider study: Clustering of TCRs was largely donor specific. General observations from the study: Those CD4+ clones that contracted were mainly in CM and EM (CD8+ ones in EMRA). Prior to infection, memory already included some responding clones, suggesting cross-reactive memory joined. Balance between CD4 and CD8 was seen in clones contracting day 15 to 85, and a CD4+ lean was seen in later expanders.

CDR3 size: 16 residues. From germline, CDR1 is SGDLS and CDR2 YYNGEE. With V trimmed by 4 bases and J by 4 bases, 12 bases remained unmatched. TCRdb itself ran the 5' RACE reads through MiXCR, one entry per CDR3 protein. The table includes about 310,000 distinct CDR3 sequences, 15% detected once. Turning to this clonotype: Its antigen is not known.

The source of this sequence is a man aged 18 to 30 who had mild COVID-19 (a few samples of this study predate the infection). Cell type and time point are not known. The V and J genes are TRBV9 and TRBJ2-3; 7 positions match TRBD2. Sample: PBMCs or a T cell subset sorted from them (not recorded which). The CDR3 here is CASSFIGSAGADTQYF. CDR3 bases: TGTGCCAGCAGCTTTATCGGGTCGGCGGGGGCAGATACGCAGTATTTT.